This record concerns one TCR beta chain sequence. Germline CDR1 reads SGHKS; CDR2 reads YYEKEE (reference sequence). The CDR3 has 15 residues. V was shortened by 0 bases and J by 4 bases, with 13 bases between the two germline ends. These data originate in a study of shared clonotypes between healthy human individuals. Study in general: Three plates were used per donor for CD4 naive, three for CD4 memory, two for CD8 naive and one for CD8 memory.

Assay: immunoSEQ multiplex PCR; the TCRdb copy retains only in-frame clones and omits some. Found here are around 940,000 clones, about 80% of them singletons; the top ten hold approximately 1.5%. This sequence originates from a man aged 18 to 29 in good health. Sequenced input: memory CD4+ T cells sorted from blood. The subset was: CD45RA-negative fraction. V usage is TRBV5-5 and J usage is TRBJ1-2; TRBD1 is a possible D gene (5 bases). The CDR3 sequence is CASSLDFRAGYGYTF. In nucleotides, the CDR3 is TGTGCCAGCAGCTTGGATTTCAGGGCCGGCTATGGCTACACCTTC. Full variable domain (missing parts from reference TRBV5-5 and TRBJ1-2): DAGVTQSPTHLIKTRGQQVTLRCSPISGHKSVSWYQQVLGQGPQFIFQYYEKEERGRGNFPDRFSARQFPNYSSELNVNALLLGDSALYLCASSLDFRAGYGYTFGSGTRLTVV.